A selection of T cell receptor beta chains follows, all from one sample in a study of OX40 agonist ivuxolimab in advanced cancers. Libraries were prepared by immunoSEQ multiplex PCR; TCRdb keeps only in-frame clonotypes and omits some of them. The repertoire holds nearly 25,000 clones, with roughly 79% as singletons. The specimen was CD4+ or CD8+ T cells sorted from blood, collected in a trial of the OX40 agonist ivuxolimab. The receptors shown here come from an adult with an advanced solid tumor such as melanoma, head and neck, liver or kidney cancer. CDR3s include the opening cysteine and the closing phenylalanine or tryptophan.

V gene	J gene	CDR3 protein
TRBV28	TRBJ1-4	CASSLFRGQGEKLFF
TRBV5-6	TRBJ2-5	CASSLGRGGQETQYF
TRBV5-1	TRBJ2-1	CASVRRTSGANEQFF
TRBV19	TRBJ1-5	CASSIYNSLNQPQHF
TRBV7-2	TRBJ1-2	CASSWRDRGIFGYTF
TRBV5-4	TRBJ2-3	CASSFLADTQYF
TRBV6-1	TRBJ1-1	CAIHTNGDQAFF
TRBV10-3	TRBJ2-7	CAISENMGRGSYEQYF
TRBV5-1	.	CASSSSLSYEQYF
TRBV5-6	TRBJ2-2	CASSLGPSGAHTGELFF
TRBV18	TRBJ2-1	CASSPIRSSYNEQFF
TRBV30	TRBJ2-2	CAWSLQNTGELFF
TRBV5-1	TRBJ1-1	CASSSNPGTAVYEAFF
TRBV23-1	TRBJ2-2	CASSPQDRVIRTLDTGELFF
TRBV7-2	TRBJ1-5	CASSSSILGLGQPQHF
TRBV6-5	TRBJ2-1	CASSYGQNSLQFF
TRBV7-8	TRBJ1-1	CASSPRDSPMNTEAFF
TRBV15	TRBJ2-3	CATSDRQGGADTQYF
TRBV9	TRBJ1-1	CASSVRGPSEAFF
TRBV11-3	TRBJ1-2	CASVLRERQGKASNYGYTF
TRBV2	TRBJ2-7	CASSEGTAAYEQYF
TRBV29-1	TRBJ1-2	CSVEVRGANYGYTF
TRBV19	TRBJ2-6	CASKTGHYSGANVLTF
TRBV19	TRBJ2-7	CASRGVGSYEQYF
TRBV9	TRBJ1-4	CASSLRGSANEKLFF
TRBV10-1	TRBJ1-2	CASSPYRGSNYGYTF
TRBV7-9	TRBJ1-2	CASSLNQGINYGYTF
TRBV27	TRBJ1-2	CASSRRVNYGYTF
TRBV15	TRBJ2-1	CATSRVAGSYNEQFF
TRBV2	TRBJ2-1	CASSEDRNNEQFF
TRBV5-8	TRBJ2-3	CATRGVGGTWQYF
TRBV19	TRBJ2-3	CASSTRDRGTDTQYF